The rows below give T cell receptor beta chains drawn from one sample of a study of blood T cells in healthy people across ages. TCRdb reanalysed the 5' RACE reads using MiXCR and keeps one entry per CDR3 protein. The sample has about 640,000 distinct CDR3 sequences; roughly three fifths are singletons. Specimen: blood. These receptors were taken from a man between 60 and 75 years old in good health. CDR3s include the opening cysteine and the closing phenylalanine or tryptophan. The D gene is left open where the match is weak. Some rows have no size entry. The others give once, few or many, or a class for an expanded clone.

.	.	TRBV12-3/TRBV12-4	TRBJ2-3	CASRPPGAATDTQYF	TGTGCCAGCAGGCCCCCAGGGGCTGCCACAGATACGCAGTATTTT
.	many	TRBV20-1	TRBJ1-1	CSAIAWGDTEAFF	TGCAGTGCTATTGCCTGGGGAGACACTGAAGCTTTCTTT
TRBD1	.	TRBV29-1	TRBJ2-5	CSGSPGQGWETQYF	TGCAGCGGGAGCCCGGGACAGGGGTGGGAGACCCAGTACTTC
.	.	TRBV5-1	TRBJ1-4	CASGPSAPATNEKLFF	TGCGCCAGTGGCCCATCAGCACCAGCAACTAATGAAAAACTGTTTTTT
.	few	TRBV6-5	TRBJ2-5	CASSGTLGETQYF	TGTGCCAGCAGCGGGACCCTGGGAGAGACCCAGTACTTC
.	.	TRBV12-3/TRBV12-4	TRBJ2-1	CASSLFPNEQFF	TGTGCCAGCAGTTTATTCCCCAATGAGCAGTTCTTC
TRBD1	few	TRBV24-1	TRBJ2-1	CATSEAPGQGVNEQFF	TGTGCCACCAGTGAGGCACCGGGACAGGGGGTTAATGAGCAGTTCTTC
.	.	TRBV12-3/TRBV12-4	TRBJ1-1	CASSFTGPNTEAFF	TGTGCCAGCAGTTTCACAGGGCCGAACACTGAAGCTTTCTTT
.	few	TRBV7-2	TRBJ2-3	CASARGRGDTQYF	TGTGCCAGCGCCCGCGGTAGGGGGGATACGCAGTATTTT
.	.	TRBV18	TRBJ1-5	CASSPSTASVNQPQHF	TGTGCCAGCTCACCTTCGACGGCTTCGGTTAATCAGCCCCAGCATTTT
.	.	TRBV5-1	TRBJ2-2	CASSLVESGELFF	TGCGCCAGCAGCTTGGTAGAGTCCGGGGAGCTGTTTTTT
.	.	TRBV29-1	TRBJ1-1	CSVPGGGPNTEAFF	TGCAGCGTCCCTGGCGGGGGACCGAACACTGAAGCTTTCTTT
.	many	TRBV20-1	TRBJ2-5	CSASGGGQETQYF	TGCAGTGCTAGTGGCGGAGGACAAGAGACCCAGTACTTC
.	.	TRBV24-1	TRBJ2-2	CATSVSGVGGELFF	TGTGCCACCAGTGTTTCGGGGGTCGGCGGGGAGCTGTTTTTT
TRBD1	few	TRBV5-5	TRBJ2-4	CASSRGQGTKNIQYF	TGTGCCAGCAGCCGTGGACAGGGAACCAAAAACATTCAGTACTTC
.	once	TRBV5-1	TRBJ2-2	CASSSRVEATGELFF	TGCGCCAGCAGCAGCCGTGTTGAGGCCACCGGGGAGCTGTTTTTT
.	.	TRBV12-3/TRBV12-4	TRBJ2-5	CASKQGGDQYF	TGTGCCAGCAAGCAGGGTGGTGACCAGTACTTC
.	.	TRBV3-1	TRBJ2-5	CASSQDASSETQYF	TGTGCCAGCAGCCAAGATGCCAGCTCTGAGACCCAGTACTTC
.	.	TRBV21-1	TRBJ2-7	CAIQLNREYYEQYF	TGTGCCATACAATTGAACCGGGAATACTACGAGCAGTACTTC
TRBD1	.	TRBV6-1	TRBJ2-6	CASSVTGGLVSGANVLTF	TGTGCCAGCAGTGTAACAGGGGGCCTAGTCTCTGGGGCCAACGTCCTGACTTTC
TRBD2	.	TRBV10-3	TRBJ2-5	CAISESSGGGETQYF	TGTGCCATCAGTGAGTCGAGCGGGGGAGGGGAGACCCAGTACTTC
.	.	TRBV6-5	TRBJ2-7	CASSPGAPYEQYF	TGTGCCAGCAGCCCCGGGGCCCCCTACGAGCAGTACTTC
TRBD2	.	TRBV15	TRBJ2-5	CATSTRTSGKETQYF	TGTGCCACCAGCACCCGGACTAGCGGCAAAGAGACCCAGTACTTC
.	.	TRBV5-1	TRBJ1-1	CASSLGGQNTEAFF	TGCGCCAGCAGCTTGGGCGGACAGAACACTGAAGCTTTCTTT
.	few	TRBV10-3	TRBJ2-7	CAIGVGGVDEQYF	TGTGCCATCGGGGTCGGAGGAGTCGACGAGCAGTACTTC
.	once	TRBV12-3/TRBV12-4	TRBJ1-2	CASSFTDLYGYTF	TGTGCCAGCAGTTTCACAGACCTCTATGGCTACACCTTC
.	.	TRBV5-1	TRBJ2-3	CASSSSTSTDTQYF	TGCGCCAGCAGCTCGTCCACTAGCACAGATACGCAGTATTTT
.	few	TRBV7-2	TRBJ2-3	CASSYDTGGAGDTQYF	TGTGCCAGCAGCTACGACACGGGGGGCGCAGGAGATACGCAGTATTTT
TRBD1	.	TRBV28	TRBJ2-1	CASSPPWDRVGWGSKQFF	TGTGCCAGCAGTCCTCCCTGGGACAGGGTAGGGTGGGGGAGTAAGCAGTTCTTC
.	few	TRBV2	TRBJ2-7	CASNRAEQYF	TGTGCCAGCAACAGGGCCGAGCAGTACTTC
.	.	TRBV2	TRBJ2-7	CASKGRAHNYEQYF	TGTGCCAGCAAAGGCAGGGCACATAACTACGAGCAGTACTTC
TRBD1	few	TRBV20-1	TRBJ1-6	CSARDPSGTGNSPLHF	TGCAGTGCTAGAGATCCTTCCGGGACAGGGAATTCACCCCTCCACTTT
TRBD1	.	TRBV7-6	TRBJ2-7	CASSLAPGTGGSGEQYF	TGTGCCAGCAGCTTAGCGCCAGGGACAGGGGGCTCCGGCGAGCAGTACTTC
.	.	TRBV5-1	TRBJ1-1	CASSLRAENTEAFF	TGCGCCAGCAGCTTGAGGGCGGAGAACACTGAAGCTTTCTTT
.	.	TRBV9	TRBJ2-3	CASSVGVGGNTDTQYF	TGTGCCAGCAGCGTAGGCGTCGGAGGGAACACAGATACGCAGTATTTT
.	few	TRBV10-3	TRBJ1-2	CAISESMGRASYGYTF	TGTGCCATCAGTGAGTCGATGGGACGCGCCTCCTATGGCTACACCTTC
TRBD2	.	TRBV29-1	TRBJ2-2	CSAHVAGGFPGELFF	TGCAGCGCGCACGTAGCGGGGGGGTTTCCCGGGGAGCTGTTTTTT
.	.	TRBV5-1	TRBJ1-5	CASSSTGITEPQHF	TGCGCCAGCAGCTCTACAGGGATTACGGAGCCCCAGCATTTT
.	few	TRBV4-1	TRBJ2-1	CASSQEPGPALPYNEQFF	TGCGCCAGCAGCCAAGAACCCGGGCCTGCCCTGCCCTACAATGAGCAGTTCTTC
.	.	TRBV10-3	TRBJ2-5	CAIRDNSPGETQYF	TGTGCCATCAGAGACAACAGCCCTGGTGAGACCCAGTACTTC
TRBD1	.	TRBV20-1	TRBJ2-7	CSAREGTGGSYEQYF	TGCAGTGCTAGAGAAGGGACAGGGGGGTCCTACGAGCAGTACTTC
.	.	TRBV20-1	TRBJ2-3	CSAARGTDTQYF	TGCAGTGCTGCCAGGGGAACAGATACGCAGTATTTT
.	.	TRBV20-1	TRBJ2-4	CSAYDDQIIAKNIQYF	TGCAGTGCATACGATGATCAGATAATAGCCAAAAACATTCAGTACTTC